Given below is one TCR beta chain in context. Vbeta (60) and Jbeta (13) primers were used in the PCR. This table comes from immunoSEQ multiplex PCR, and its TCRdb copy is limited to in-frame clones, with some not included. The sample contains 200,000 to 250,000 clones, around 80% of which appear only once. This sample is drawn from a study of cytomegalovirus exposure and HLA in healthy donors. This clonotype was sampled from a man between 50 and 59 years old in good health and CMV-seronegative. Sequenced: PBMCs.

Here the CDR3 DNA reads TGTGCCAGCAGCAACCGGACAGGGAACACTGAAGCTTTCTTT. This translates into CASSNRTGNTEAFF. V gene TRBV7-9 combines with J gene TRBJ1-1; 7 bases line up with TRBD1. The V segment lost 5 bases and the J segment 1 base; nucleotides outside the gene matches: 4. There are 14 residues in the CDR3. Germline CDR1 reads SEHNR; CDR2 reads FQNEAQ (reference sequence).